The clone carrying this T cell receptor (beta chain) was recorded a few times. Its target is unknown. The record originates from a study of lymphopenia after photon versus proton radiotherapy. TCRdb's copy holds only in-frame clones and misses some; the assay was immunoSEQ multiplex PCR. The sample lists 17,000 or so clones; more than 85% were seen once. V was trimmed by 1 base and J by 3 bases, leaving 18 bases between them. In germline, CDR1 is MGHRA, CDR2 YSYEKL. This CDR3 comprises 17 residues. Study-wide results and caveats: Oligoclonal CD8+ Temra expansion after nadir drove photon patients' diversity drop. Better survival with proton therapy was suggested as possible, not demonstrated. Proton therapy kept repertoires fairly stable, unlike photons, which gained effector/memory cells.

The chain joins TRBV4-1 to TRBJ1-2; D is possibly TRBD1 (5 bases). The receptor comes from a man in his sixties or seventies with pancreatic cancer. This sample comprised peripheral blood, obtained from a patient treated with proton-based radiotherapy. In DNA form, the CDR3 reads TGCGCCAGCAGCCAAGTGGTCTCTGTGGGGGACGACTATGGCTACACCTTC. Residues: CASSQVVSVGDDYGYTF.